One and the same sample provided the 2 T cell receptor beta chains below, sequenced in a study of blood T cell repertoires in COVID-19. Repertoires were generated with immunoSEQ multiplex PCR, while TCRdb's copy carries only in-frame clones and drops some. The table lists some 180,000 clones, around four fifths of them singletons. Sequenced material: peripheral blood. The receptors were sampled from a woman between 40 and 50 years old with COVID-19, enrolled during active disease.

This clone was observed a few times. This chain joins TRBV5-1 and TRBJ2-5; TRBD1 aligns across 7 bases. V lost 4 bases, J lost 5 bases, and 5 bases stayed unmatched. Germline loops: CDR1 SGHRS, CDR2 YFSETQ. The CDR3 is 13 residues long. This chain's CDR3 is CASSEGQRETQYF. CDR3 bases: TGCGCCAGCAGCGAGGGACAGAGGGAGACCCAGTACTTC.

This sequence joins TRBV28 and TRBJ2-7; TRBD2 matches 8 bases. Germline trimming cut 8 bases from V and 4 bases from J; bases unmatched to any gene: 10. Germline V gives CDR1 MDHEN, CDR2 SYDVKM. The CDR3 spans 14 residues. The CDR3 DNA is TGTGCCAGCGGACCCGGGACTAGGGCATACGAGCAGTACTTC. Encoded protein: CASGPGTRAYEQYF.